This TCR beta chain stems from a study of CD8 T cells in ankylosing spondylitis. Comment on this clonotype: As yet, its antigen is unknown.

The study's findings and limits: It appeared that ankylosing spondylitis blood was characterized by a TCR beta motif of eight highly homologous variants. Earlier reports found some motif variants in synovial fluid and blood in reactive arthritis. Disease-linked clones were CD8+ and relatively rare in peripheral blood.

Quantitative 5'-RACE with molecular barcodes generated TCR beta libraries. TCRdb reanalysed the 5' RACE reads using MiXCR and keeps one entry per CDR3 protein. The profile shows about 340,000 distinct CDR3 sequences, 20% to 25% of them singletons. J was trimmed by 4 bases and V by 3 bases; bases with no gene match: 11. The CDR3 sequence is 16 residues long. The germline gives CDR1 DFQATT, CDR2 SNEGSKA (reference sequence). This receptor was taken from a male donor with ankylosing spondylitis or in good health (not recorded which). The source material was blood, either unsorted or a sorted T cell fraction (not recorded which). The rearrangement uses TRBV20-1 and TRBJ2-5; TRBD2 agrees at 10 bases. The CDR3 sequence: CSASTSPQRGGETQYF. The CDR3 DNA reads TGCAGTGCTAGTACGTCCCCCCAGCGGGGGGGAGAGACCCAGTACTTC.